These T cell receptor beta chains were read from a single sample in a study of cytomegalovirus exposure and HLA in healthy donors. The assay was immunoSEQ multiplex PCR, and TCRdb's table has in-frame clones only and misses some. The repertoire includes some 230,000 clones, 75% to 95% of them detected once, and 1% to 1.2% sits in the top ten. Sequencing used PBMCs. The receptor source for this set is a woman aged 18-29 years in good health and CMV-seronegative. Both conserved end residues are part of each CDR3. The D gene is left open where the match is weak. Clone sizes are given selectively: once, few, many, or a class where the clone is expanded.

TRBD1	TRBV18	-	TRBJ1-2	TGTGCCAGCTCACCGGGACAGGGGGCCTCTGGCTACACCTTC	CASSPGQGASGYTF
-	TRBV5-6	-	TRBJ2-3	TGTGCCAGCAGCCCCTGCACAGATACGCAGTATTTT	CASSPCTDTQYF
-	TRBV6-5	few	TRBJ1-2	TGTGCCAGCAGTTACTCGTCTGGGGCATCCGTTTATGGCTACACCTTC	CASSYSSGASVYGYTF
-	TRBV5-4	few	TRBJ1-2	TGTGCCAGCACTTCGAGGAGGGGATATGGCTACACCTTC	CASTSRRGYGYTF
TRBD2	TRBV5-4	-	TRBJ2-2	TGTGCCAGCACCCAAGGGACTAGCGGCACTAACACCGGGGAGCTGTTTTTT	CASTQGTSGTNTGELFF
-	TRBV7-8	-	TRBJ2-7	TGTGCCAGCAGCTTGCGGGGCGGGGAGTACTTC	CASSLRGGEYF
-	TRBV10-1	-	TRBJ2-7	TGCGCCAGCAGTGCCGGGATAACTTACGAGCAGTACTTC	CASSAGITYEQYF
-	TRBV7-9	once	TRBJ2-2	TGTGCCAGCAGCTCCACCCTAGGTCGAGGGGAGCTGTTTTTT	CASSSTLGRGELFF
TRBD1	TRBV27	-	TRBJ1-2	TGTGCCAGCAGTTCCACGGGACAGGCAGGGGGCTACACCTTC	CASSSTGQAGGYTF
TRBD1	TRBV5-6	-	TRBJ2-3	TGTGCCAGCAGCTTCGATACAGGGGCCAGCACAGATACGCAGTATTTT	CASSFDTGASTDTQYF
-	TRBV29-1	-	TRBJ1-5	TGCAGCGTTGGCGGAGGGATCGATCAGCCCCAGCATTTT	CSVGGGIDQPQHF
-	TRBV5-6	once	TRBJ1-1	TGTGCCAGCAGCTTGGAGAGGGTGTGGAACACTGAAGCTTTCTTT	CASSLERVWNTEAFF
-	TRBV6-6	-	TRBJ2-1	TGTGCCAGCTCCCGCCAAGGGGGGGGGCGGGATGAGCAGTTCTTC	CASSRQGGGRDEQFF
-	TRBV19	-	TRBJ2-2	TGTGCCAGTAGTATAGTCCTTCCTCTGAACACCGGGGAGCTGTTTTTT	CASSIVLPLNTGELFF
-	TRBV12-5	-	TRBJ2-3	TGTGCTAGTGGCCCCCCGACTGGCACAGATACGCAGTATTTT	CASGPPTGTDTQYF
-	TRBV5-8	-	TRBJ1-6	TGTGCCAGCAGCATACCGGTCTATAATTCACCCCTCCACTTT	CASSIPVYNSPLHF
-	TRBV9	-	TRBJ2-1	TGTGCCAGCAGCGTACTCATGACTAGCTCCTACAATGAGCAGTTCTTC	CASSVLMTSSYNEQFF
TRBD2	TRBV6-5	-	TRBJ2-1	TGTGCCAGCAGTTACCTTCCCCCGGGACTATTCAATGAGCAGTTCTTC	CASSYLPPGLFNEQFF
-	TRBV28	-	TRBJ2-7	TGTGCCAGCAGTTTATCAGGGAACTACGAGCAGTACTTC	CASSLSGNYEQYF
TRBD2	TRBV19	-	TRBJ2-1	TGTGCCAGTAGTATAGGAGCGGGAGGTTTTGAGCAGTTCTTC	CASSIGAGGFEQFF
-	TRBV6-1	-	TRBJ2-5	TGTGCCAGCAGTCTAGAGGGCCGGGAGACCCAGTACTTC	CASSLEGRETQYF
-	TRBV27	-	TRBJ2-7	TGTGCCAGCAGCCGCCAAGCGGGACACTTCTACGAGCAGTACTTC	CASSRQAGHFYEQYF
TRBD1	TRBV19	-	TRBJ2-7	TGTGCCAGTAGTCGGATCCTTGGACAGGGGATCTACGAGCAGTACTTC	CASSRILGQGIYEQYF
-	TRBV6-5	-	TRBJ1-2	TGTGCCAGCAGCTCCGGGACAAACTATGGCTACACCTTC	CASSSGTNYGYTF
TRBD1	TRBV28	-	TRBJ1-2	TGTGCCAGCAGTAAACAGGGGGCTGGCTACACCTTC	CASSKQGAGYTF
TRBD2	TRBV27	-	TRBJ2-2	TGTGCCAGCAGTTTAGATCCCGCTAGCGGGAGGAATACCGGGGAGCTGTTTTTT	CASSLDPASGRNTGELFF
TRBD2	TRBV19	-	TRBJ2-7	TGTGCCAGTAGTTCTTTGCTACGGACTAGCGGGAGTATTTACGAGCAGTACTTC	CASSSLLRTSGSIYEQYF
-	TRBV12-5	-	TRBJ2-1	TGTGCTAGTGGTTTGAGACCCTTAGGAGTGCCATACAATGAGCAGTTCTTC	CASGLRPLGVPYNEQFF
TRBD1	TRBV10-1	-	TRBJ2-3	TGCGCCAGCAGTTCCTCCGGGACAGGGCAAGATACGCAGTATTTT	CASSSSGTGQDTQYF
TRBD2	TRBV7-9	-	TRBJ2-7	TGTGCCAGCAGCCCTGCCCTTAGCGGGAGCTACGAGCAGTACTTC	CASSPALSGSYEQYF
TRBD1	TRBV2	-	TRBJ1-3	TGTGCCAGCAGTGCCGGGACAGGGTATGGAAACACCATATATTTT	CASSAGTGYGNTIYF
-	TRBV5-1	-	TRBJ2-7	TGCGCCAGCAGCTTGGACCCCCAGGGATCCTACGAGCAGTACTTC	CASSLDPQGSYEQYF
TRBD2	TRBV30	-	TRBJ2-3	TGTGCCTGGACGGAGGCTAGCGGGAGGGGAGATACGCAGTATTTT	CAWTEASGRGDTQYF
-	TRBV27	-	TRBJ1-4	TGTGCCAGCAGCCTCTACTACTCTCGGGAACCAAATGAAAAACTGTTTTTT	CASSLYYSREPNEKLFF
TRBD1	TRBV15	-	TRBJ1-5	TGTGCCACCAGCAGAGACCCAGGGGGCATTCAGCCCCAGCATTTT	CATSRDPGGIQPQHF
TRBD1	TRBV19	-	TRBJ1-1	TGTGCCAGTACTGGGACAGGGCCGGGGAAGACTGAAGCTTTCTTT	CASTGTGPGKTEAFF
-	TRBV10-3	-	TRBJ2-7	TGTGCCATCAGTGGTTCCGGTTACGAGCAGTACTTC	CAISGSGYEQYF
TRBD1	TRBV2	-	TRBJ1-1	TGTGCCAGCAGTGCTGACAGGGGAGGAGACACTGAAGCTTTCTTT	CASSADRGGDTEAFF
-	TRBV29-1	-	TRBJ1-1	TGCAGCGTTGAAGACCGGGGTGAAGCTTTCTTT	CSVEDRGEAFF
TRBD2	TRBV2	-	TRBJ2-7	TGTGCCAGCAGTAAACGTACGACTAGCGGGAGGCCCCCGAATTCTATCGAGCAGTACTTC	CASSKRTTSGRPPNSIEQYF
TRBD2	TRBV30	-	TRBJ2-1	TGTGCCTGGTCCGTGGCGGGAGGCTTAAGCTCCTACAATGAGCAGTTCTTC	CAWSVAGGLSSYNEQFF
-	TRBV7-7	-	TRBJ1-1	TGTGCTAGCAGCCACTCTGAGGGCACTGAAGCTTTCTTT	CASSHSEGTEAFF
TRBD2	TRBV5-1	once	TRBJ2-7	TGCGCCAGCAGCCCCACCCTAGCGGGTGAGCAGTACTTC	CASSPTLAGEQYF
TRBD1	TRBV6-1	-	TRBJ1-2	TGTGCCAGCGGGACAGGAGGGGCTGCTGGCTACACCTTC	CASGTGGAAGYTF
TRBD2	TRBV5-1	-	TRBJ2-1	TGCGCCAGCAGCTTAGTAGAGGCTAGCGGGGCATATGAGCAGTTCTTC	CASSLVEASGAYEQFF